The 15 T cell receptor beta chains presented below share a single source sample, sequenced in a study of breast tumors, draining lymph nodes, adjacent tissues. Breast cancer patients provided tissue from their axillary draining lymph nodes. TCRdb reanalysed the multiplex PCR reads using MiXCR and keeps one entry per CDR3 protein. Among some 250,000 distinct CDR3 sequences, around 35% were seen once, and the ten largest hold 3% to 4.5%. Sequencing input: axillary lymph node tissue. The receptor source for this set is a female donor with breast cancer. Some clones in this sample may be carry-over from other donors' samples.

V and J are TRBV7-6 and TRBJ2-3, with D possibly matching TRBD2 (6 bases). This CDR3 comprises 13 residues. Looked up from germline, CDR1 is SGHVS and CDR2 is FNYEAQ. V shed 0 bases and J shed 8 bases, with 9 bases lying between them. For the CDR3, the DNA is TGTGCCAGCAGCTTAGCCCGGGGGAGTACGCAGTATTTT. Its protein product is CASSLARGSTQYF.

The gene calls are TRBV20-1 and TRBJ2-4, with TRBD1 matching 12 bases. The CDR3 totals 16 residues. The J segment lost 7 bases and the V segment lost 4 bases, leaving 11 bases of the junction unmatched. CDR1 DFQATT and CDR2 SNEGSKA come from the germline V gene (reference sequence). The CDR3 DNA reads as TGCAGTGCTACCCGGGACAGGGGGCGTAGAGGTAACATTCAGTACTTC. It translates to CSATRDRGRRGNIQYF.

This clonotype showed up many times. This chain links TRBV20-1 with TRBJ2-2; D remains unclear. The CDR3 spans 14 residues. Trimming took off 6 bases at V and 6 bases at J, with 17 bases between the two ends. Germline CDR1 DFQATT, CDR2 SNEGSKA (reference sequence). For the CDR3, the DNA is TGCAGTGCCTCCCGGGCCGTTAAGTCCGGGGAGCTGTTTTTT. Protein: CSASRAVKSGELFF.

This clonotype was recorded a few times. The V call is TRBV6-6, the J call TRBJ2-1, with 8 bases that match TRBD2. V was pared by 2 bases and J by 4 bases, with 10 bases of the junction left unmatched. This CDR3 region has 17 residues. Germline V gene data show CDR1 as MNHNY and CDR2 as SVGAGI (reference sequence). CDR3 coding DNA: TGTGCCAGCAGTTACCCTCTGGGACTAGAGACTTACAATGAGCAGTTCTTC. Its protein product is CASSYPLGLETYNEQFF.

This clonotype was detected many times. The chain is built from TRBV11-2 and TRBJ1-4; D gene ambiguous. CDR3 length equals 12 residues. Germline V gives CDR1 SGHAT, CDR2 FQNNGV. V was pared by 2 bases and J by 8 bases, with 6 bases between. DNA of the CDR3: TGTGCCAGCAGCTTATCGGGCGAAAAACTGTTTTTT. It specifies CASSLSGEKLFF.

There are many counts of this clonotype. The chain combines TRBV20-1 with TRBJ1-5, with D unclear. V was trimmed by 0 bases and J by 6 bases, leaving 6 bases between them. Germline lookup yields CDR1 DFQATT and CDR2 SNEGSKA (reference sequence). The CDR3 totals 12 residues. In nucleotides, the CDR3 is TGCAGTGCTAGAGAAGGTATTCAGCCCCAGCATTTT. Translation: CSAREGIQPQHF.

This clonotype showed up many times. V is TRBV20-1 and J is TRBJ2-3; tentative D call: TRBD2 (6 bases). Germline assignment: CDR1 DFQATT and CDR2 SNEGSKA (reference sequence). The CDR3 extends over 13 amino acids. Trimming pared 2 bases from V and 5 bases from J, leaving 11 bases between. CDR3 DNA sequence: TGCAGTGCTAGAACCGGGACTGTAGATACGCAGTATTTT. It encodes CSARTGTVDTQYF.

The sample holds one count of this clonotype. The J gene is TRBJ2-4, the V gene TRBV5-1; 11 bases are shared with TRBD1. J gave up 4 bases and V 3 bases, and 6 bases lay outside the gene matches. The CDR3 is made up of 16 amino acids. Germline values: CDR1 SGHRS, CDR2 YFSETQ. This CDR3 reads CASSYPGQGVKNIQYF. CDR3 DNA: TGCGCCAGCAGCTATCCGGGACAGGGGGTGAAAAACATTCAGTACTTC.

The V call is TRBV12-3 or TRBV12-4, the J call TRBJ2-1, with 12 bases matching TRBD2. The V segment lost 7 bases and the J segment 2 bases; nucleotides outside the gene matches: 6. The CDR3 is 16 amino acids. The CDR3 reads CASILGLAGTYNEQFF. For the CDR3, the DNA is TGTGCCAGCATCCTGGGACTAGCGGGTACCTACAATGAGCAGTTCTTC.

This clonotype was seen many times. V usage is TRBV7-9 and J usage is TRBJ2-7; 9 positions agree with TRBD1. Per germline, CDR1 SEHNR and CDR2 FQNEAQ (reference sequence). CDR3 length equals 14 residues. Unmatched junction bases numbered 5, after V lost 3 bases and J lost 5 bases. CDR3 in DNA: TGTGCCAGCAGCTTGAGGGACAGGGATCACGAGCAGTACTTC. Translation: CASSLRDRDHEQYF.

With respect to this clonotype: A much bigger clone sits one base away, suggesting this may be a read error. V is TRBV20-1 and J is TRBJ2-1; D remains ambiguous. The CDR3 spans 14 residues. CDR1 and CDR2 (germline): DFQATT, SNEGSKA (reference sequence). The chain's CDR3 is CSAMRLGNYTEQFF. The CDR3 bases are TGCAGTGCTATGAGGCTGGGGAACTACACTGAGCAGTTCTTC.

Regarding this clonotype: Lacking the conserved final phenylalanine or tryptophan, this CDR3 likely reflects a read error. The chain has TRBV20-1 and TRBJ2-5, with unresolved D. The J call is doubtful: the DNA matches TRBJ2-1 better. CDR3 size: 9 residues. The germline gives CDR1 DFQATT, CDR2 SNEGSKA (reference sequence). Here the CDR3 reads CSATPGQFL. DNA for the CDR3: TGCAGTGCTACCCCCGGACAGTTCCTC.

Many counts were recorded for this clonotype. The chain has TRBV3-1 and TRBJ1-6; D is undetermined. Germline CDR1 reads LGHDT; CDR2 reads YNNKEL (reference sequence). The CDR3 runs 14 residues. V shed 2 bases and J shed 10 bases, with 12 bases lying between them. CDR3 sequence (DNA): TGTGCCAGCAGCCAAAGCCATCTCGAGTCACCCCTCCACTTT. Translating it yields CASSQSHLESPLHF.

This clonotype was observed at least ten times. The chain is built from TRBV5-6 and TRBJ2-5, with unresolved D. This CDR3 contains 13 residues. Germline V gene sequence: CDR1 SGHDT, CDR2 YYEEEE. Trimming shortened V by 0 bases and J by 1 base, and 4 bases separated the two germline ends. The CDR3 coding sequence is TGTGCCAGCAGCTTGGATGTCCAAGAGACCCAGTACTTC. It is translated as CASSLDVQETQYF.

This clonotype was seen a handful of times. CDR3: CASRLAGLAGAETQYF. In DNA form, the CDR3 reads TGTGCCAGCAGGCTTGCGGGCCTAGCGGGAGCAGAGACCCAGTACTTC. The chain links TRBV2 to TRBJ2-5, with 10 nucleotides matching TRBD2. V lost 6 bases to trimming and J lost 4 bases; unmatched junction nucleotides: 11. The CDR3 runs to 16 residues. Germline V CDR1 and CDR2: SNHLY, FYNNEI.